This TCR beta chain was captured by sequencing in a study of OX40 agonist ivuxolimab in advanced cancers. The overall study: The dose-escalation cohort was about 83% male, with a mean age of about 56 years, ranging about 20 to 79. Study results and caveats: CD8+ T cells averaged more expanded clones than CD4+. Dose levels from 0.1 to 3.0 mg/kg saw CD4+ and CD8+ blood T cells expand clonally by week 6.

The method was immunoSEQ multiplex PCR; TCRdb's version includes in-frame clones alone and lacks a portion of them. The table lists approximately 35,000 clones, approximately 89% of them singletons. About this clone: Its antigen is currently unknown.

Germline values: CDR1 ENHRY, CDR2 SYGVKD. V lost 4 bases and J lost 0; bases outside the gene matches: 9. The CDR3 runs to 17 residues. The receptor's source is an adult with an advanced solid tumor such as melanoma, head and neck, liver or kidney cancer. The rearrangement uses TRBV10-3 and TRBJ2-1; 7 bases map to TRBD1. The sample in question was CD4+ or CD8+ T cells sorted from blood, obtained in a trial of the OX40 agonist ivuxolimab. CDR3 DNA sequence: TGTGCCATCAGTGGGGTTGGGACAGAGGTCTCCTACAATGAGCAGTTCTTC. It specifies CAISGVGTEVSYNEQFF.